The clone carrying this T cell receptor (beta chain) was seen only a few times. The data derive from a study of blood T cell repertoires in COVID-19. The overall study: T cells, B-cell-depleted T cells, or PBMCs supplied cDNA or gDNA.

Per the authors' pipeline: Using reference gene primer amplification, nucleated cell counts were estimated. Sequencing used immunoSEQ multiplex PCR; TCRdb keeps in-frame clones, though not all of them. Clone size and V and J calls were adopted from that table, with D and trimming inferred from the DNA. This table has 340,000 or so clones, around 83% appearing once. The length of the CDR3 is 16 residues. The V gene lost 1 base and the J gene lost 0 bases, with 13 bases spanning the gap. From germline, CDR1 is SGHVS and CDR2 FQNEAQ. Specimen: peripheral blood. The chain joins TRBV7-8 to TRBJ2-7, with a tentative D call TRBD1 (7 bases). This TCR was recovered from a man aged 30 to 45 with active or convalescent COVID-19. CDR3 loop: CASSLGRGQSSYEQYF. CDR3 bases: TGTGCCAGCAGCTTAGGGCGGGGACAGAGCTCCTACGAGCAGTACTTC.